This entry concerns a single T cell receptor beta chain. These data belong to a study of T cell changes during pregnancy in multiple sclerosis. Germline CDR1 and CDR2: LNHNV and YYDKDF (reference sequence). J was trimmed by 4 bases and V by 1 base; bases with no gene match: 4. The CDR3 runs to 16 residues. Assay used: immunoSEQ multiplex PCR; TCRdb lists only in-frame clones, some missing. The repertoire holds 55,000 to 75,000 clones, with 91% as singletons. The source is a female donor in good health, enrolled as a control in a pregnancy study. The chain is built from TRBV15 and TRBJ2-3, with TRBD2 identical over 11 bases. The sample here was peripheral blood, taken after pregnancy. In DNA form, the CDR3 reads TGTGCCACCAGCAGAGTTAGCGGGGGGGGGTCAGATACGCAGTATTTT. Residues: CATSRVSGGGSDTQYF.